This section outlines one T cell receptor beta chain sequence together with its context. Its antigen is not identified. A sample-barcoded 5' primer and a J-beta primer mix were used in a second PCR of roughly 7 to 12 cycles. TCRdb processed the 5' RACE reads anew with MiXCR; each CDR3 protein has one entry. The repertoire consists of 870,000 or so distinct CDR3 sequences, with 29% occurring once and the leading ten covering around a sixth. This sample is drawn from a study of blood T cells in healthy people across ages. Findings of the study overall: Possibly, changes in expanded clonotypes were confounded because donor CMV status was unknown. The study could not conclusively compare naive and antigen-experienced cells, given its unsorted PBMCs. Long-lived donors exceeded aged donors in naive CD4+ cells and diversity.

V was pared by 2 bases and J by 5 bases, with 10 bases between. Germline V lookup: CDR1 MNHEY, CDR2 SVGAGI. This CDR3 has 15 residues. This TCR derives from a woman older than 75 in good health. The V and J genes are TRBV6-5 and TRBJ1-6, with a weak D call TRBD1 (5 bases). Input material: blood. CDR3 protein: CASSYESGHNSPLHF. The CDR3 DNA reads TGTGCCAGCAGTTACGAATCAGGGCATAATTCACCCCTCCACTTT.